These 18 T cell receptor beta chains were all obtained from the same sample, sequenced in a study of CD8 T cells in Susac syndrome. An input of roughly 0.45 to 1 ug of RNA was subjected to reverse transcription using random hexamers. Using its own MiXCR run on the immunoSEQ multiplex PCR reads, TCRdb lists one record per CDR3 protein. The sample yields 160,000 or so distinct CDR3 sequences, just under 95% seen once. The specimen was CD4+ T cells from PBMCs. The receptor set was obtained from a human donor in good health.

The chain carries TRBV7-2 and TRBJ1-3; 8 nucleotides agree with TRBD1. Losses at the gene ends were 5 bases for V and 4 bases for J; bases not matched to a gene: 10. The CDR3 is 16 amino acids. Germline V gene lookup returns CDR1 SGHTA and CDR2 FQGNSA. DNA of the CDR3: TGTGCCAGCAGCACCAGACAGGGGTTAAGAGGAAACACCATATATTTT. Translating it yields CASSTRQGLRGNTIYF.

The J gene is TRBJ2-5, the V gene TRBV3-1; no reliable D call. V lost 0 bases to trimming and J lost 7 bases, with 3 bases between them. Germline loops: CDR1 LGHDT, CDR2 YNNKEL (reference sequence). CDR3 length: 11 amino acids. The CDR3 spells CASSQDGTQYF. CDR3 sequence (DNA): TGTGCCAGCAGCCAAGATGGGACCCAGTACTTC.

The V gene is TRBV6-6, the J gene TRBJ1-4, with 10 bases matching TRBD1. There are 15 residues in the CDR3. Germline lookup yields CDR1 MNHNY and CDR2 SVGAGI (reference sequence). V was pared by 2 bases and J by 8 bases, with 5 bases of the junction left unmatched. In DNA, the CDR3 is TGTGCCAGCAGTTACGTGACAGGGGGCCGGGAAAAACTGTTTTTT. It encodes CASSYVTGGREKLFF.

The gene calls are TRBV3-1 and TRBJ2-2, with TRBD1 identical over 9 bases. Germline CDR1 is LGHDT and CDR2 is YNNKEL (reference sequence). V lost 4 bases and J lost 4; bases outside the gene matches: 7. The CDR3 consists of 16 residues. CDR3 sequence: CASSRGTGSVTGELFF. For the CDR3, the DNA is TGTGCCAGCAGCCGCGGGACAGGGTCGGTCACCGGGGAGCTGTTTTTT.

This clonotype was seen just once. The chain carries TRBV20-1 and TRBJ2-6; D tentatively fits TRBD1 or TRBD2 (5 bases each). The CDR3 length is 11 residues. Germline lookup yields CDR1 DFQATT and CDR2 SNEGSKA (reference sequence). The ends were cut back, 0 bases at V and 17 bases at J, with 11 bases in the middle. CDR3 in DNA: TGCAGTGCTAGAGAGGGACCGGTTTTGACTTTC. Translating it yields CSAREGPVLTF.

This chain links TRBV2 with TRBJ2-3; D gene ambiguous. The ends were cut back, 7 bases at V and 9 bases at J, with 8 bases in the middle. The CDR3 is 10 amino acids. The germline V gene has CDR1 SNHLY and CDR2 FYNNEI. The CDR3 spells CASKLGTQYF. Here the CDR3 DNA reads TGTGCCAGCAAGTTGGGGACGCAGTATTTT.

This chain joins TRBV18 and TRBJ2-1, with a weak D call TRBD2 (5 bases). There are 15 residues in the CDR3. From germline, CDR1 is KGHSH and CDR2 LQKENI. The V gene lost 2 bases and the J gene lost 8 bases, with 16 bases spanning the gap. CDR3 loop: CASSPVHGVGDEQFF. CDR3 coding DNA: TGTGCCAGCTCACCAGTACACGGGGTGGGAGATGAGCAGTTCTTC.

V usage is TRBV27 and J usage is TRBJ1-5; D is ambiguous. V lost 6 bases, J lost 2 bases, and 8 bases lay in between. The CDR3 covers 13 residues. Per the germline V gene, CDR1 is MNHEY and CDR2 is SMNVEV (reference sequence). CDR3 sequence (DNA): TGTGCCAGCAGCGACAACGGCAATCAGCCCCAGCATTTT. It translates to CASSDNGNQPQHF.

The DNA of the CDR3 is TGTGCCAGCAGTCCAACGGTCTATGGCTACACCTTC. Amino acids: CASSPTVYGYTF. V usage is TRBV6-1 and J usage is TRBJ1-2, with D unresolved. The CDR3 consists of 12 residues. Trimming removed 5 bases at V and 4 bases at J, with 8 bases between. Per germline, CDR1 MNHNS and CDR2 SASEGT.

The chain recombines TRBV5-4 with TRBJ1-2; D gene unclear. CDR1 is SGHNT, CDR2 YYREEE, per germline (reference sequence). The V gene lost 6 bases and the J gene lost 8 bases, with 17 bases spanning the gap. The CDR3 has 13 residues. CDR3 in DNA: TGTGCCAGCAACCTGGCAGGAATGAGAGGCTACACCTTC. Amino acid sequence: CASNLAGMRGYTF. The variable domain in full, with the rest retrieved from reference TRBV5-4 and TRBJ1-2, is ETGVTQSPTHLIKTRGQQVTLRCSSQSGHNTVSWYQQALGQGPQFIFQYYREEENGRGNFPPRFSGLQFPNYSSELNVNALELDDSALYLCASNLAGMRGYTFGSGTRLTVV.

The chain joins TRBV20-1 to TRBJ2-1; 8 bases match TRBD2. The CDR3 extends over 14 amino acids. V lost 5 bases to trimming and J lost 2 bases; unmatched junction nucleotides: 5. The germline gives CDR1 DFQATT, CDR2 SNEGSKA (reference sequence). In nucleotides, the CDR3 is TGCAGTGCTCGAACTAGCGGAACCTACAATGAGCAGTTCTTC. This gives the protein CSARTSGTYNEQFF.

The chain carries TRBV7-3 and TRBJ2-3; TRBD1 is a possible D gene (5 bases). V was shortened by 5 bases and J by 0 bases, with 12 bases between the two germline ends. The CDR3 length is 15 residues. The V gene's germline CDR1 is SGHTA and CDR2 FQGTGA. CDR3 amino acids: CASSATGASTDTQYF. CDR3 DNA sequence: TGTGCCAGCAGCGCAACAGGTGCTAGCACAGATACGCAGTATTTT.

CDR3 protein: CASGTGNYGYTF. Here the CDR3 DNA reads TGTGCCAGCGGGACAGGGAACTATGGCTACACCTTC. The chain links TRBV6-5 to TRBJ1-2; 9 bases line up with TRBD1. CDR1 is MNHEY, CDR2 SVGAGI, per germline. The length of the CDR3 is 12 residues. The V segment lost 8 bases and the J segment 2 bases; nucleotides outside the gene matches: 0.

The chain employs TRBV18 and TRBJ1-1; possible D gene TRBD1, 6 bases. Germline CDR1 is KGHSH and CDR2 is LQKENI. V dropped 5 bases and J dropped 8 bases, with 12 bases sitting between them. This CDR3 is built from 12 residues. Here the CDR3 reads CASSAQDREAFF. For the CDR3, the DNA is TGTGCCAGCTCAGCTCAGGACAGAGAAGCTTTCTTT. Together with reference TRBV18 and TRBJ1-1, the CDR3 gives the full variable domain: NAGVMQNPRHLVRRRGQEARLRCSPMKGHSHVYWYRQLPEEGLKFMVYLQKENIIDESGMPKERFSAEFPKEGPSILRIQQVVRGDSAAYFCASSAQDREAFFGQGTRLTVV.

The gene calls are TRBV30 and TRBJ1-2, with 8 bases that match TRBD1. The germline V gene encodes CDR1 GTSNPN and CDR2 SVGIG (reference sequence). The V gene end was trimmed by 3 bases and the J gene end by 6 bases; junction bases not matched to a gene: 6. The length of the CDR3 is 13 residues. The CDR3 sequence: CAWREPGGDGYTF. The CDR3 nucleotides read TGTGCCTGGAGGGAGCCAGGGGGCGATGGCTACACCTTC.

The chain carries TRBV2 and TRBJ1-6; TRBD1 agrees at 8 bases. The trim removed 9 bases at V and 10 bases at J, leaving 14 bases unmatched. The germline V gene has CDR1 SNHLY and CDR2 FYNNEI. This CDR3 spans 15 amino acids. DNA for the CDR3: TGTGCCAGTACCCTCGGACAGGGAAACGAGTCACCCCTCCACTTT. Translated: CASTLGQGNESPLHF.

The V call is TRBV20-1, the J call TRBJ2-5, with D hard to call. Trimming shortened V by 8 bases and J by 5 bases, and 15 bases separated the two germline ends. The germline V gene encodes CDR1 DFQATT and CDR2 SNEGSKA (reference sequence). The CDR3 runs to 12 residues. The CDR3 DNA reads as TGCAGTACACTCAGTCTTATGGAGACCCAGTACTTC. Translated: CSTLSLMETQYF.

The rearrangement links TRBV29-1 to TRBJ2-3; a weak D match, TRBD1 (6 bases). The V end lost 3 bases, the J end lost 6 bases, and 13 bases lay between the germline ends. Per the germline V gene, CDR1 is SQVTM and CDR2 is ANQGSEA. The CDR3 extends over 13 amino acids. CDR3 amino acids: CSVDPTGVDTQYF. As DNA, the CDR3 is TGCAGCGTTGACCCGACAGGCGTGGATACGCAGTATTTT.